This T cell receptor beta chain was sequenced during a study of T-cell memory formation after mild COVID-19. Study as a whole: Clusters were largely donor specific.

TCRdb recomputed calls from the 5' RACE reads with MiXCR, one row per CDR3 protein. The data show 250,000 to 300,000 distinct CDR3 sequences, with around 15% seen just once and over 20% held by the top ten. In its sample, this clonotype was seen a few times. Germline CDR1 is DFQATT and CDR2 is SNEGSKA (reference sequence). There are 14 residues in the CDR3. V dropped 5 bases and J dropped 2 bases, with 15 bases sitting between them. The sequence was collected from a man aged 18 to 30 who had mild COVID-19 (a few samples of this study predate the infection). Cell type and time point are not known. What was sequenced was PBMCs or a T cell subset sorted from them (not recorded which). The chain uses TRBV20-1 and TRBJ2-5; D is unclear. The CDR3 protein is CSASSDGSQETQYF. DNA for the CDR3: TGCAGTGCTTCATCGGACGGAAGTCAAGAGACCCAGTACTTC.